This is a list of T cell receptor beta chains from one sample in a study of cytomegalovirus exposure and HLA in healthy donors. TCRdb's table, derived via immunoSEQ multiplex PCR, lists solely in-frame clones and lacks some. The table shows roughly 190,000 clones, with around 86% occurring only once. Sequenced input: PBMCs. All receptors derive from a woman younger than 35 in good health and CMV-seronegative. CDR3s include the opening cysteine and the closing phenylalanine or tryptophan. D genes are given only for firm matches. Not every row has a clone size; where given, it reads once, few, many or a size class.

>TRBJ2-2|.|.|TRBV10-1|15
TGCGCCAGCAGTGAGCGGGACACGTTCCCCGGGGAGCTGTTTTTT
CASSERDTFPGELFF
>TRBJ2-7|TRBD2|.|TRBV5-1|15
TGCGCCAGCAGCTTGGGCGGGGGGCAGAACTACGAGCAGTACTTC
CASSLGGGQNYEQYF
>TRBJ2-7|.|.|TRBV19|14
TGTGCCAGTAGTTACCTCAGCGGGTCTTACGAGCAGTACTTC
CASSYLSGSYEQYF
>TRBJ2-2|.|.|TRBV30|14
TGTGCCTGTGCAGGGTTTGCGAACACCGGGGAGCTGTTTTTT
CACAGFANTGELFF
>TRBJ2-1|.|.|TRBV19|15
TGTGCCAGTAGTATAACGAGCGGCAGGCCTAATGAGCAGTTCTTC
CASSITSGRPNEQFF
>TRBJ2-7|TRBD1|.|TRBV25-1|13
TGTGCCAGCAGGGGACAGGGGGTCCACGAGCAGTACTTC
CASRGQGVHEQYF
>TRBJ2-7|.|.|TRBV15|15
TGTGCCACCAGCAGAGAACGGCAGGGGCGCTACGAGCAGTACTTC
CATSRERQGRYEQYF
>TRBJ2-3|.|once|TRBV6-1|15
TGTGCCAGCAGTTCTGTCGGGGGAAACACGAATACGCAGTATTTT
CASSSVGGNTNTQYF
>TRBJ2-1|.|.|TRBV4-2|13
TGTGCCAGCAGCCAAGATCTAGAGGCGGAGCAGTTCTTC
CASSQDLEAEQFF
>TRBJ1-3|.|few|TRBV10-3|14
TGTGCCACAGCATCAGGGGACTCTGGAAACACCATATATTTT
CATASGDSGNTIYF
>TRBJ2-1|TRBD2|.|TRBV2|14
TGTGCCAGCAGGGGACTAGCGGGGAACAATGAGCAGTTCTTC
CASRGLAGNNEQFF
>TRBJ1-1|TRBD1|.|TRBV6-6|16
TGTGCCAGCAGCCACCGGGACAGGGGCGGGAACACTGAAGCTTTCTTT
CASSHRDRGGNTEAFF
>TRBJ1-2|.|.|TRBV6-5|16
TGTGCCAGCAGTTACTTTGGACAAGACCTTGTGAATGGCTACACCTTC
CASSYFGQDLVNGYTF
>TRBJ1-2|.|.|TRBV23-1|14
TGCGCCAGCAGTCCAAAGGACAGAAACTATGGCTACACCTTC
CASSPKDRNYGYTF
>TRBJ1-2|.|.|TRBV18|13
TGTGCCAGCTCACCCGGGGGAGGTTATGGCTACACCTTC
CASSPGGGYGYTF
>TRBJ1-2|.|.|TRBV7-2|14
TGTGCCAGCAGCTCGGGGGGGGCTTGGTATGGCTACACCTTC
CASSSGGAWYGYTF
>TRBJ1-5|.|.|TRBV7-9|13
TGTGCCAGCAGCCTCCTAAGCAATCAGCCCCAGCATTTT
CASSLLSNQPQHF
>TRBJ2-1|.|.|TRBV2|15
TGTGCCAGCACACGGGACACGAGCTCCTACAATGAGCAGTTCTTC
CASTRDTSSYNEQFF
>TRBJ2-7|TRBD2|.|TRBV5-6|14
TGTGCCAGCAGCTTCTCCAGCGGGGGCTACGAGCAGTACTTC
CASSFSSGGYEQYF
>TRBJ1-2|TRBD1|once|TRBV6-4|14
TGTGCCAGCAGACAGGACAGGGGCTTCGGTGGCTACACCTTC
CASRQDRGFGGYTF
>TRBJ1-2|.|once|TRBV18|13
TGTGCCAGCTCACCCCAGGGTGACTATGGCTACACCTTC
CASSPQGDYGYTF
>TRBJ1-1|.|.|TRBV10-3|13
TGTGCCATCAGTCCGGGGTTGAACACTGAAGCTTTCTTT
CAISPGLNTEAFF
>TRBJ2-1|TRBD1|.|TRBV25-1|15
TGTGCCAGCAGTGAATTTGGGGGACAGGGGAATGAGCAGTTCTTC
CASSEFGGQGNEQFF
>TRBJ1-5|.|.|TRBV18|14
TGTGCCAGCTCACGGGAGCATAGCAATCAGCCCCAGCATTTT
CASSREHSNQPQHF
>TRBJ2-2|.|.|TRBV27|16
TGTGCCAGCAGTTTATCGGAGGTCTCGAACACCGGGGAGCTGTTTTTT
CASSLSEVSNTGELFF
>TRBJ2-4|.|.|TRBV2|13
TGTGCCAGCAGTGAAAGTTTTGCTAGTTGGCTCCGATTC
CASSESFASWLRF
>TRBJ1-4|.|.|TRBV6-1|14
TGTGCCAGCAGGAGGGGGTCAACTAATGAAAAACTGTTTTTT
CASRRGSTNEKLFF
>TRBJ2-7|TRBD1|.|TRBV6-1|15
TGTGCCAGCAGTGAACCGGGACAGGGTTCCTACGAGCAGTACTTC
CASSEPGQGSYEQYF
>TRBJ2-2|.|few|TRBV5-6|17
TGTGCCAGCAGCTCGACACCGGGGACTTTAGCGTCCGGGGAGCTGTTTTTT
CASSSTPGTLASGELFF
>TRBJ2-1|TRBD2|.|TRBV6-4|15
TGTGCCAGCAGTGACACCACTAGCGGGAGGAATGAGCAGTTCTTC
CASSDTTSGRNEQFF
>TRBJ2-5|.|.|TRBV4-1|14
TGCGCCAGCAGCCAAGATGGGGGGACAGAGACCCAGTACTTC
CASSQDGGTETQYF
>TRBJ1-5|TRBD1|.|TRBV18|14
TGTGCCAGCTCACCCACAGGGGGGAATCAGCCCCAGCATTTT
CASSPTGGNQPQHF
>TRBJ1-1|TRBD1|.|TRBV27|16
TGTGCCAGCAGTTTATTCGGGACAGGGGCCCGCACTGAAGCTTTCTTT
CASSLFGTGARTEAFF
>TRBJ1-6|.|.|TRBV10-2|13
TGCGCCAGCAGTGAACTGGGCCAGGCACCCCTCCACTTT
CASSELGQAPLHF
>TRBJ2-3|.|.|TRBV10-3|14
TGTGCCATCAGGGGGGGCGGGGGAACAGATACGCAGTATTTT
CAIRGGGGTDTQYF
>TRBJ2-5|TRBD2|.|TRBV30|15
TGTGCCTGGAACCTGGCCGGGGGGAGCCAAGAGACCCAGTACTTC
CAWNLAGGSQETQYF
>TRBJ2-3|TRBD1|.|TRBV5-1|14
TGCGCCAGTTCCGGGACAGGGGTGCCGGGTACGCAGTATTTT
CASSGTGVPGTQYF
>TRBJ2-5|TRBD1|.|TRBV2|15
TGTGCCAGCAGTTTGGGACAGGGAGCTGGGGAGACCCAGTACTTC
CASSLGQGAGETQYF
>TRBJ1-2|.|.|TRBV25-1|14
TGTGCCAGCAGTGAAATGGGCTTCAACTATGGCTACACCTTC
CASSEMGFNYGYTF
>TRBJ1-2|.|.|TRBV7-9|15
TGTGCCAGCAGCTTAGATTACGGGGAAAACTATGGCTACACCTTC
CASSLDYGENYGYTF
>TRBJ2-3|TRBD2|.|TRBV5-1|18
TGCGCCAGCAGCATCAACCCTAGCGGGAGGGCTGGCACAGATACGCAGTATTTT
CASSINPSGRAGTDTQYF
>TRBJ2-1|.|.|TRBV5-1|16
TGCGCCAGCAGCTTGGCCGCGAGGATGAGTTACAATGAGCAGTTCTTC
CASSLAARMSYNEQFF
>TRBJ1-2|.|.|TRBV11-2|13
TGTGCCAGCAGCTGGAACAGTAACTATGGCTACACCTTC
CASSWNSNYGYTF
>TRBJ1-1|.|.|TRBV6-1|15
TGTGCCAGCAGTGACCCGCCCTACAGTGTGTTTGAAGCTTTCTTT
CASSDPPYSVFEAFF
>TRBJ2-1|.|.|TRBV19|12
TGTGCCAGTAGTATTGGAGTGAATGAGCAGTTCTTC
CASSIGVNEQFF
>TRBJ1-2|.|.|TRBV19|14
TGTGCCAGTAGTATATCTAGGGCAGGGAAGGGCTACACCTTC
CASSISRAGKGYTF
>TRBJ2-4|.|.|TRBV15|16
TGTGCCACCAGCAGGGCAGGGACACTAGCCAAAAACATTCAGTACTTC
CATSRAGTLAKNIQYF
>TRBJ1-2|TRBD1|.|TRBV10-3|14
TGTGCCATCAGTGATACATGGGACAGCTATGGCTACACCTTC
CAISDTWDSYGYTF
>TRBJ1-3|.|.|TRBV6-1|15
TGTGCCAGCAGTGTCCCTTCGACACCTGGAAACACCATATATTTT
CASSVPSTPGNTIYF
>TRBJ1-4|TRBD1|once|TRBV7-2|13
TGTGCCACCAAACAGGGGGCGTATGAAAAACTGTTTTTT
CATKQGAYEKLFF
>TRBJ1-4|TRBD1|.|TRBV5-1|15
TGCGCCAGCAGCCATGGACAGGGAACTAATGAAAAACTGTTTTTT
CASSHGQGTNEKLFF
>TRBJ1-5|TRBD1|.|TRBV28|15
TGTGCCAGCAGAGCCGCGGGACAGACCAATCAGCCCCAGCATTTT
CASRAAGQTNQPQHF
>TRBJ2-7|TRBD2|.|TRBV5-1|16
TGCGCCAGCAGCTTGGATGGTAGCGGGAGAGCTTACGAGCAGTACTTC
CASSLDGSGRAYEQYF
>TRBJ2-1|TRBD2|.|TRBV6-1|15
TGTGCCAGCAGTGACGGACTAGCGGGGTTCAATGAGCAGTTCTTC
CASSDGLAGFNEQFF
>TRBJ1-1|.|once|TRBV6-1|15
TGTGCCAGCAGTGGGAGCCGACAGGTGAGCACTGAAGCTTTCTTT
CASSGSRQVSTEAFF